The 22 T cell receptor beta chains below all came from one sample that was sequenced in a study of blood T cell repertoires in COVID-19. Clones were read by immunoSEQ multiplex PCR, and TCRdb kept only the in-frame ones, dropping some. The sample gives 20,000 to 30,000 clones, approximately 66% of which show up once; 6% to 9.5% is in the top ten. Sequencing input: peripheral blood. All receptors derive from a man aged 55-75 years with active or convalescent COVID-19.

CDR3 loop: CASRQLANTGELFF. In DNA form, the CDR3 reads TGTGCCAGCCGACAGCTTGCGAACACCGGGGAGCTGTTTTTT. The chain is built from TRBV7-9 and TRBJ2-2; possible D gene TRBD1, 5 bases. CDR1 and CDR2 (germline): SEHNR, FQNEAQ (reference sequence). The CDR3 has 14 residues. V was pared by 8 bases and J by 0 bases, with 10 bases between.

The CDR3 reads CATSRDWYGGRGPNSPLHF. CDR3 coding DNA: TGTGCCACCAGCAGAGATTGGTATGGAGGCAGGGGGCCGAATTCACCCCTCCACTTT. The chain links TRBV15 to TRBJ1-6, with 8 bases identical to TRBD1. V shed 0 bases, J shed 7 bases, and the junction held 14 bases outside the gene matches. Germline values: CDR1 LNHNV, CDR2 YYDKDF (reference sequence). The CDR3 runs 19 residues.

The chain joins TRBV11-2 to TRBJ1-4; D call uncertain. The V end was cut by 2 bases, the J end by 15 bases, with 10 bases between. This CDR3 has 11 residues. Looked up from germline, CDR1 is SGHAT and CDR2 is FQNNGV. CDR3 amino acids: CASSLREELFF. As DNA, the CDR3 is TGTGCCAGCAGCTTACGGGAGGAGTTGTTTTTT.

The V call is TRBV13, the J call TRBJ2-7, with 10 bases fitting TRBD2. V lost 4 bases to trimming and J lost 3 bases; unmatched junction nucleotides: 6. Germline V lookup: CDR1 PRHDT, CDR2 FYEKMQ (reference sequence). The CDR3 spans 15 residues. The CDR3: CASSSRRTSGYEQYF. DNA for the CDR3: TGTGCCAGCAGCTCCAGGCGGACTAGCGGCTACGAGCAGTACTTC.

The gene calls are TRBV24-1 and TRBJ1-5, with 7 bases that match TRBD1. The CDR3 runs 16 residues. Germline loops: CDR1 KGHDR, CDR2 SFDVKD. J was trimmed by 1 base and V by 3 bases; bases with no gene match: 5. CDR3 residues: CATSDHRQGSNQPQHF. CDR3 coding DNA: TGTGCCACCAGTGATCACCGACAGGGAAGCAATCAGCCCCAGCATTTT.

The chain couples TRBV5-1 to TRBJ2-5, with 7 positions matching TRBD1. The junction had 10 bases not matched to a gene; V was cut back by 3 bases and J by 5 bases. Germline-derived CDR1 and CDR2 are SGHRS and YFSETQ. CDR3 length: 15 amino acids. DNA for the CDR3: TGCGCCAGCAGCTCCAGATGGGACAGCCAGGAGACCCAGTACTTC. Its protein product is CASSSRWDSQETQYF.

The V call is TRBV5-1, the J call TRBJ2-7, with D hard to call. Germline V lookup: CDR1 SGHRS, CDR2 YFSETQ. Trimming pared 4 bases from V and 3 bases from J, leaving 8 bases between. CDR3 length: 12 amino acids. In nucleotides, the CDR3 is TGCGCCAGCAGCGCATCTAGCTACGAGCAGTACTTC. Protein sequence: CASSASSYEQYF.

Only a few counts were recorded for this clone. This rearrangement joins TRBV5-1 to TRBJ1-1, with 9 positions matching TRBD1. From germline, CDR1 is SGHRS and CDR2 YFSETQ. The CDR3 length is 15 residues. V lost 1 base to trimming and J lost 3 bases; unmatched junction nucleotides: 4. The CDR3 spells CASSLTGGRYTEAFF. CDR3 nucleotides: TGCGCCAGCAGCTTGACAGGGGGCAGGTACACTGAAGCTTTCTTT.

The chain recombines TRBV6-5 with TRBJ1-1, with D perhaps TRBD1 (6 bases). V was cut by 6 bases and J by 5 bases, with 16 bases left in between. The CDR3 loop spans 14 amino acids. Germline loops: CDR1 MNHEY, CDR2 SVGAGI. The CDR3 DNA is TGTGCCAGCAGCTCCGGACAGAATAGAACTGAAGCTTTCTTT. It encodes CASSSGQNRTEAFF.

This clone occurred a few times. V usage is TRBV20-1 and J usage is TRBJ2-2; tentatively, D is TRBD2 (5 bases). The CDR3 is made up of 11 amino acids. Per germline, CDR1 DFQATT and CDR2 SNEGSKA (reference sequence). V was cut by 4 bases and J by 9 bases, with 9 bases left in between. In nucleotides, the CDR3 is TGCAGTGCTATACTAGGTCGGGAGCTGTTTTTT. It is translated as CSAILGRELFF.

The chain carries TRBV3-1 (or the pseudogene TRBV3-2) and TRBJ1-4, with no clear D. CDR1 is LGHDT and CDR2 is YNNKEL in the germline V gene (reference sequence). The ends were cut back, 6 bases at V and 2 bases at J, with 16 bases in the middle. The CDR3 has 16 residues. The CDR3 sequence is CASRLGGRSTNEKLFF. The DNA of the CDR3 is TGTGCCAGCAGGCTCGGTGGGAGGTCTACTAATGAAAAACTGTTTTTT.

This clone was seen only a few times. The CDR3 loop reads CASSPRRANTEAFF. CDR3 sequence (DNA): TGTGCCAGCAGCCCGAGGAGGGCGAACACTGAAGCTTTCTTT. This rearrangement joins TRBV5-4 to TRBJ1-1; D unclear. CDR1 SGHNT and CDR2 YYREEE come from the germline V gene (reference sequence). There are 14 residues in the CDR3. Trimming took 4 bases from V and 1 from J, leaving 11 bases between them.

The chain carries TRBV28 and TRBJ1-4, with D hard to call. CDR1 MDHEN and CDR2 SYDVKM come from the germline V gene. This CDR3 is 15 amino acids long. With 0 bases removed from V and 3 bases from J, the gap between germline ends came to 8 bases. CDR3 nucleotide sequence: TGTGCCAGCAGTTTATGGCGGGGTGCTAATGAAAAACTGTTTTTT. Translated: CASSLWRGANEKLFF.

J is TRBJ1-3 and V is TRBV11-2, with D possibly TRBD1 on 6 matching bases. CDR3 length: 16 amino acids. CDR1 is SGHAT and CDR2 is FQNNGV in the germline V gene. V was trimmed by 1 base and J by 1 base, leaving 11 bases between them. The CDR3 nucleotides are TGTGCCAGCAGCTTAGTGGGCAGGGGTTCTGGAAACACCATATATTTT. Protein: CASSLVGRGSGNTIYF.

A few counts support this clone. V gene TRBV9 combines with J gene TRBJ1-2; the match to TRBD1 covers 10 bases. The CDR3 length is 16 residues. Germline V lookup: CDR1 SGDLS, CDR2 YYNGEE. V shed 4 bases, J shed 4 bases, and the junction held 10 bases outside the gene matches. The CDR3 DNA reads TGTGCCAGCAGCCCTGGGACAGGGGTGCAAGGCTATGGCTACACCTTC. Its protein product is CASSPGTGVQGYGYTF.

This chain uses TRBV3-1 (or the pseudogene TRBV3-2) with TRBJ2-3; possibly TRBD2 for D (7 bases). CDR1 is LGHDT, CDR2 YNNKEL, per germline (reference sequence). With 3 bases removed from V and 4 bases from J, the gap between germline ends came to 17 bases. This CDR3 is 16 amino acids long. DNA of the CDR3: TGTGCCAGCAGCCAGTGGCGGGGCGGGGGCCCAGATACGCAGTATTTT. Its translation: CASSQWRGGGPDTQYF.

The V and J genes are TRBV13 and TRBJ1-1, with 8 bases that match TRBD1. The CDR3 sequence is 13 residues long. The V and J ends lost 5 bases and 6 bases, in that order; junction bases with no gene match: 5. CDR1 and CDR2 (germline): PRHDT, FYEKMQ (reference sequence). CDR3 protein: CASSPTGGAEAFF. In nucleotides, the CDR3 is TGTGCCAGCAGCCCCACAGGGGGAGCTGAAGCTTTCTTT.

The rearrangement joins TRBV27 to TRBJ1-6; D remains ambiguous. From germline, CDR1 is MNHEY and CDR2 SMNVEV (reference sequence). The CDR3 covers 18 residues. V lost 4 bases, J lost 0 bases, and 16 bases lay in between. CDR3 amino acids: CASSSSTIRSSYNSPLHF. The CDR3 DNA follows: TGTGCCAGCAGTTCGAGCACGATTAGGAGCTCCTATAATTCACCCCTCCACTTT.

This chain links TRBV30 with TRBJ1-1, with D possibly matching TRBD1 (5 bases). The CDR3 has 15 amino acids. Germline-derived CDR1 and CDR2 are GTSNPN and SVGIG (reference sequence). Deletions cut 1 base from V and 0 bases from J, with 12 bases between. The CDR3 here is CAWSEDSYMNTEAFF. CDR3 in DNA: TGTGCCTGGAGTGAAGACAGCTATATGAACACTGAAGCTTTCTTT.

The chain employs TRBV11-3 and TRBJ1-3, with 10 bases lining up with TRBD1. The CDR3 is 16 residues long. The germline V gene encodes CDR1 SGHNT and CDR2 YENEEA. The junction had 6 bases not matched to a gene; V was cut back by 3 bases and J by 4 bases. The CDR3 DNA reads TGTGCCAGCAGCTTTTTCTGGGACAGGGGAGGAAACACCATATATTTT. Its protein is CASSFFWDRGGNTIYF.

The chain recombines TRBV24-1 with TRBJ2-2; D unclear. Germline CDR1 reads KGHDR; CDR2 reads SFDVKD. The CDR3 is 15 amino acids. Trimming took 4 bases from V and 1 from J, leaving 9 bases between them. In DNA form, the CDR3 reads TGTGCCACCAGTGAGGGCGTTTTGAACACCGGGGAGCTGTTTTTT. As protein: CATSEGVLNTGELFF.

This chain links TRBV4-2 with TRBJ1-1, with TRBD1 identical over 8 bases. The CDR3 spans 15 residues. Germline V gives CDR1 LGHNA, CDR2 YNFKEQ. The ends lost 7 bases at V and 1 base at J; junction bases unmatched: 8. As DNA, the CDR3 is TGTGCCAGCACCGGCGCCGGGACAGGGAACACTGAAGCTTTCTTT. As protein: CASTGAGTGNTEAFF.